Included here is one T cell receptor beta chain sequence, with context. Its antigen remains unknown. The V segment lost 6 bases and the J segment 8 bases; nucleotides outside the gene matches: 8. The length of the CDR3 is 13 residues. Looked up from germline, CDR1 is MNHEY and CDR2 is SMNVEV (reference sequence). This sample is drawn from a study of T-cell memory formation after mild COVID-19. General study points: For contracting clones, CD4+ ones sat mainly in CM and EM, CD8+ in EMRA. Confirmation of SARS-CoV-2 specificity was lacking for second-wave clones peaking day 37. Pre-infection memory showed some responding clones, and this suggested that cross-reactive memory joined. Contracting clones, day 15 to 85, had balanced CD4/CD8, and later expanders favored CD4+.

MiXCR was run by TCRdb on the 5' RACE reads, yielding one entry per CDR3 protein. The sample consists of some 310,000 distinct CDR3 sequences, around 20% of them appearing once. Sample: PBMCs or a T cell subset sorted from them (not recorded which). This chain links TRBV27 with TRBJ1-2; 8 bases are shared with TRBD1. The receptor's source is a man younger than 35 who had mild COVID-19 (a few samples of this study predate the infection). Cell type and time point are not known. CDR3 sequence reads: CASRLGQVGGYTF. In DNA, the CDR3 is TGTGCCAGCAGGCTGGGACAGGTGGGGGGCTACACCTTC.